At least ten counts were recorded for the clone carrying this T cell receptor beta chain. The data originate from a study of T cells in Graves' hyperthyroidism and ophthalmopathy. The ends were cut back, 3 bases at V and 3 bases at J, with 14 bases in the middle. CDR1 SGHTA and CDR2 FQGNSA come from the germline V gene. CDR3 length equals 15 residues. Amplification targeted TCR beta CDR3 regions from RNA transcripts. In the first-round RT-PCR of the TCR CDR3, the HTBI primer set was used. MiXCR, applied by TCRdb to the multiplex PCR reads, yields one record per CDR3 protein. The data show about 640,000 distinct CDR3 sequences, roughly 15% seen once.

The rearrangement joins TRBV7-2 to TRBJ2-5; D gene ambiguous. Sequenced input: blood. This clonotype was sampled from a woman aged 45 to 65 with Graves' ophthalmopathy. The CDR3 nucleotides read TGTGCCAGCAGCTTGGTTTTACGTCGAGAAGAGACCCAGTACTTC. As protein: CASSLVLRREETQYF.